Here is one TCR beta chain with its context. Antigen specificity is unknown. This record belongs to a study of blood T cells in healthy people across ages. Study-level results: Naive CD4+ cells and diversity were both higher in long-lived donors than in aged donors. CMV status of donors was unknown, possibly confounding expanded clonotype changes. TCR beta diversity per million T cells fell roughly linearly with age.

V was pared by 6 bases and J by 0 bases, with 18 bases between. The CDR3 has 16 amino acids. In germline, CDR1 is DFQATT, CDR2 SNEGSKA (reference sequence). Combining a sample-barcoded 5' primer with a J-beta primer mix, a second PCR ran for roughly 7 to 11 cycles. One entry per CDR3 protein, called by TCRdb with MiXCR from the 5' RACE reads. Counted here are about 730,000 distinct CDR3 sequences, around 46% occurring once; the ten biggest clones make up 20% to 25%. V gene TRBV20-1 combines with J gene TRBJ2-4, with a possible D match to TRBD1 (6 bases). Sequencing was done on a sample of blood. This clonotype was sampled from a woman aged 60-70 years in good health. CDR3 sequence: CSAHKGTILAKNIQYF. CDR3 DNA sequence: TGCAGTGCCCATAAAGGGACAATCCTAGCCAAAAACATTCAGTACTTC.